This TCR beta chain was sequenced in a study of beta chain features in type 1 diabetes. The study reverse transcribed the entire isolated RNA, so it sequenced expressed TCRB transcripts. The read count averaged approximately 3.5 million across naive, central memory and regulatory T cell samples. Sequenced by immunoSEQ multiplex PCR; TCRdb stores in-frame clones only, minus some. The sample has around 250,000 clones, around 68% seen once; the top ten hold 0.053%. Study results and caveats: Cells with high TCR expression could be over-represented by cDNA sequencing. HLA influence on TCRB rearrangement stayed unresolved here.

It was one heparinised blood draw, averaging about 116 mL, that each donor gave. In its sample, this clone was seen once. Antigen specificity is unknown. Germline assignment: CDR1 SGDLS and CDR2 YYNGEE. The CDR3 spans 15 residues. Unmatched junction bases numbered 3, after V lost 0 bases and J lost 1 base. V is TRBV9 and J is TRBJ2-5; 7 nucleotides align to TRBD2. The sequence was obtained from a man aged 25 to 40 in good health. The sample was naive CD4+ T cells from blood. CDR3 sequence: CASSVGGLPQETQYF. CDR3 sequence (DNA): TGTGCCAGCAGCGTAGGGGGACTACCCCAAGAGACCCAGTACTTC.